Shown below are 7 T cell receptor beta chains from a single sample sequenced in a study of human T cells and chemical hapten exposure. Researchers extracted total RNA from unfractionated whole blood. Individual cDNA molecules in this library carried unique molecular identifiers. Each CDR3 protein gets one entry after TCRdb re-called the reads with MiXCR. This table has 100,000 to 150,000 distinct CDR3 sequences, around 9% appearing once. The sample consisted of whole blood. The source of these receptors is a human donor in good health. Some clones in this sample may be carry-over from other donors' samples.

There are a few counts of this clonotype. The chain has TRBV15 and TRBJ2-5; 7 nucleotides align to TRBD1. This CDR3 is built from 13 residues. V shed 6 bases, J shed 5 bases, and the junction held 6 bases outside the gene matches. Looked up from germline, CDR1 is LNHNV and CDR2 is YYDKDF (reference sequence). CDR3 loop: CATRRQGFETQYF. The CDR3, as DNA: TGTGCCACCAGGAGACAGGGATTCGAGACCCAGTACTTC.

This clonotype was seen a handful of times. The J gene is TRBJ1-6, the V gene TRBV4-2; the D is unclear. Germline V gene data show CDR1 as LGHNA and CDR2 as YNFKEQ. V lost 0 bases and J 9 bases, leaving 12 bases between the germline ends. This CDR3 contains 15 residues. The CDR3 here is CASSQDPVAASPLHF. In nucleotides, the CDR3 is TGTGCCAGCAGCCAAGATCCGGTAGCCGCTTCACCCCTCCACTTT.

As DNA, the CDR3 is TGTGCCAGCAGTTACTACAGGGGCTCTGGAAACACCATATATTTT. Its protein is CASSYYRGSGNTIYF. V gene TRBV6-5 combines with J gene TRBJ1-3; TRBD1 matches at 7 bases. This CDR3 is built from 15 residues. After removal of 1 base from V and 0 bases from J, the junction contained 0 bases not matched to a gene. Germline V gene data show CDR1 as MNHEY and CDR2 as SVGAGI.

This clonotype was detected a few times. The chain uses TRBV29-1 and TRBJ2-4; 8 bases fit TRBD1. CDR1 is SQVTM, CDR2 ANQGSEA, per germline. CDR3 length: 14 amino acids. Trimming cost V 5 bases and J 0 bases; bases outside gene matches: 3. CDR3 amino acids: CSVRTGTAKNIQYF. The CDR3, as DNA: TGCAGCGTTAGGACAGGGACAGCCAAAAACATTCAGTACTTC.

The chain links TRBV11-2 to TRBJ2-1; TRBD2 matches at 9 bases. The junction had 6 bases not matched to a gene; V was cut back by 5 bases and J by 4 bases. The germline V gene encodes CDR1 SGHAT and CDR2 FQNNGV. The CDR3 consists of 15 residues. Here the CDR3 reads CASSQRLAAYNEQFF. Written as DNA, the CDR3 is TGTGCCAGCAGCCAAAGACTAGCGGCATACAATGAGCAGTTCTTC.

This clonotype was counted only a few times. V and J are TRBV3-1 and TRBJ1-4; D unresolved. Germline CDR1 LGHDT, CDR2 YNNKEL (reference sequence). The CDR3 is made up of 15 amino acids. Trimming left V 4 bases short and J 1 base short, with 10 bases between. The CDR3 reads CASSLTVLTNEKLFF. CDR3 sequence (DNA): TGTGCCAGCAGCCTGACTGTTCTAACTAATGAAAAACTGTTTTTT.

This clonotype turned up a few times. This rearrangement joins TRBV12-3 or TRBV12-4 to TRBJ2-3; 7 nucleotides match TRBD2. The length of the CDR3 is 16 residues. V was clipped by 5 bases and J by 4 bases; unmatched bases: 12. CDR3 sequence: CASSPRTSSGSDTQYF. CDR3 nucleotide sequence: TGTGCCAGCAGTCCCCGGACTAGTTCGGGGTCAGATACGCAGTATTTT.